One sample yielded the 8 T cell receptor beta chains listed below, sequenced in a study of shared clonotypes between healthy human individuals. Libraries were prepared by immunoSEQ multiplex PCR; TCRdb keeps only in-frame clonotypes and omits some of them. The table shows approximately 2,200,000 clones, with under 95% occurring only once. CD45RO-negative cells were positively selected for CCR7, leaving out terminally differentiated effector memory CD45RA+ cells. Material for sequencing was naive CD8+ T cells from PBMCs. The origin of the receptors is a man between 18 and 29 years old in good health. Some clones in this sample may be carry-over from other donors' samples.

The CDR3 sequence: CASSQIGPRENEQYF. Written as DNA, the CDR3 is TGTGCCAGCAGTCAAATCGGGCCTAGGGAAAACGAGCAGTACTTC. The chain carries TRBV27 and TRBJ2-7, with no clear D. The CDR3 has 15 residues. Per germline, CDR1 MNHEY and CDR2 SMNVEV (reference sequence). V was pared by 5 bases and J by 5 bases, with 19 bases between.

The CDR3 reads CASSSEPILSPLTEAFF. CDR3 nucleotide sequence: TGCGCCAGCAGCTCGGAACCGATACTCAGCCCCCTCACTGAAGCTTTCTTT. The chain is built from TRBV5-1 and TRBJ1-1; D gene uncertain. The germline V and J ends were trimmed by 3 bases and 4 bases, with 22 bases remaining between them. CDR1 is SGHRS, CDR2 YFSETQ, per germline. This CDR3 has 17 residues. The complete variable domain, with remaining parts taken from reference TRBV5-1 and TRBJ1-1, reads KAGVTQTPRYLIKTRGQQVTLSCSPISGHRSVSWYQQTPGQGLQFLFEYFSETQRNKGNFPGRFSGRQFSNSRSEMNVSTLELGDSALYLCASSSEPILSPLTEAFFGQGTRLTVV.

This clone was detected only once. The rearrangement uses TRBV27 and TRBJ2-7; D is perhaps TRBD1 (6 bases). The V end lost 6 bases, the J end lost 2 bases, and 11 bases lay between the germline ends. Germline V gene data show CDR1 as MNHEY and CDR2 as SMNVEV (reference sequence). The CDR3 sequence is 13 residues long. The CDR3 coding sequence is TGTGCCAGCAGGGACCGGACAGCCTACGAGCAGTACTTC. Its protein is CASRDRTAYEQYF.

J is TRBJ2-7 and V is TRBV18; D might be TRBD1 (6 bases). V was clipped by 4 bases and J by 5 bases, with 18 bases between them. Germline V CDR1 and CDR2: KGHSH, LQKENI. The CDR3 covers 15 residues. CDR3 sequence (DNA): TGTGCCAGCTCACTCGGGACAACCATCCCTGACGAGCAGTACTTC. Protein sequence: CASSLGTTIPDEQYF.

V and J are TRBV11-2 and TRBJ2-5; D not certain. The germline CDR1 and CDR2 sequences are SGHAT and FQNNGV. V was trimmed by 1 base and J by 9 bases, leaving 12 bases between them. There are 13 residues in the CDR3. The CDR3 protein is CASSLGTSVAQYF. The DNA of the CDR3 is TGTGCCAGCAGCTTAGGCACCTCGGTGGCCCAGTACTTC.

This rearrangement joins TRBV7-3 to TRBJ2-1; 7 positions agree with TRBD2. Germline V gene data show CDR1 as SGHTA and CDR2 as FQGTGA. J lost 2 bases, V lost 1 base, and 2 bases had no gene match. The CDR3 is 15 amino acids. CDR3 in amino acids: CASSLMLAAYNEQFF. The CDR3 DNA reads as TGTGCCAGCAGCTTAATGCTAGCGGCCTACAATGAGCAGTTCTTC. Supplemented by reference TRBV7-3 and TRBJ2-1, the full variable domain reads GAGVSQTPSNKVTEKGKYVELRCDPISGHTALYWYRQSLGQGPEFLIYFQGTGAADDSGLPNDRFFAVRPEGSVSTLKIQRTERGDSAVYLCASSLMLAAYNEQFFGPGTRLTVL.

The chain is built from TRBV19 and TRBJ1-2; TRBD1 matches 7 bases. Germline CDR1 is LNHDA and CDR2 is SQIVND (reference sequence). Trimming took 6 bases from V and 0 from J; bases not matched to a gene: 7. This CDR3 has 15 residues. The CDR3 reads CASRSSDRPNYGYTF. The CDR3 DNA sequence: TGTGCCAGTAGATCTTCGGACAGGCCTAACTATGGCTACACCTTC.

The J gene is TRBJ2-7, the V gene TRBV27; the match to TRBD1 covers 8 bases. With 0 bases clipped from V and 2 bases from J, the junction kept 6 bases outside the gene matches. The CDR3 loop spans 16 amino acids. Germline V gives CDR1 MNHEY, CDR2 SMNVEV (reference sequence). Here the CDR3 DNA reads TGTGCCAGCAGTTTATCCTCGGGACAGGCGACCTACGAGCAGTACTTC. Translating gives CASSLSSGQATYEQYF.